The T cell receptor (beta chain) under discussion was sequenced for a study of radiation and T cells in renal cell carcinoma. For this clone: No antigen is known for it.

Germline V lookup: CDR1 SGHRS, CDR2 YFSETQ. CDR3 size: 16 residues. Trimming cost V 4 bases and J 0 bases; bases outside gene matches: 7. The time point: blood 2 weeks post-SBRT. The treatment is: 15 Gy SBRT to primary tumor, nephrectomy 4 weeks later. Radiation-treated patients gave blood at baseline, week 2 and week 4. Clear cell pathology was present in this patient's renal cell carcinoma. Study-level findings and limits: No pretreatment tumor biopsies were available for baseline clonotypes. From baseline, blood top tumor clonotypes peaked at 2 weeks post-radiation.

The table came from immunoSEQ multiplex PCR; TCRdb's copy has only in-frame clones and leaves some out. Altogether more than 65,000 clones are present, 80% to 90% being singletons, with the ten largest covering 22%. This rearrangement joins TRBV5-1 to TRBJ1-3; TRBD1 agrees at 7 bases. Source: blood, taken from a patient whose treatment included radiotherapy and nephrectomy. This receptor was taken from a woman between 50 and 59 years old with renal cell carcinoma. This CDR3 is CASSPGQTVSGNTIYF. The DNA for the CDR3 is TGCGCCAGCAGCCCGGGACAGACCGTCTCTGGAAACACCATATATTTT.